A few counts support the clone carrying this T cell receptor (beta chain). Its antigen is not identified. In TCRdb, the reads were re-called with MiXCR into one record per CDR3 protein. Of some 500,000 distinct CDR3 sequences in the sample, under 45% were seen once. These data originate in a study of T cell repertoires in cytomegalovirus infection. Study context: Alongside well-studied HLA-B-restricted CMV epitopes, recently identified HLA-C-restricted CMV epitopes were also used. CMV infection plus the matching HLA type was flagged by public TCR beta signatures.

The CDR3 is made up of 15 amino acids. After removal of 4 bases from V and 4 bases from J, the junction contained 7 bases not matched to a gene. The germline V gene encodes CDR1 KGHDR and CDR2 SFDVKD. Whole-study findings and limits: Dominating the ex vivo response were HLA-C-restricted CMV-specific TCR beta clonotypes.

The chain couples TRBV24-1 to TRBJ2-5; 8 bases line up with TRBD2. This TCR came from a human donor in good health (CMV status not recorded). Some clones in this sample may be carry-over from other donors' samples. Sequencing used cultured PBMCs, obtained from culture after CMV antigen stimulation. Written as DNA, the CDR3 is TGTGCCACCAGTGACCAGCGGGGGAAGCGAGAGACCCAGTACTTC. It yields the protein CATSDQRGKRETQYF.